These 9 T cell receptor beta chains were sequenced from one sample in a study of shared clonotypes between healthy human individuals (dated by TCRdb to about 2020). Libraries were built with the immunoSEQ multiplex PCR assay. TCRdb holds this immuneACCESS table with in-frame rearrangements only. Some clones are missing; in checked studies, unresolved V genes explain under half, and the rest has no known cause. A total of about a million clones appear in this sample, 60% to 80% of them only once. Clones ranked in the top ten supply roughly 1.5% of the sample. The material sequenced was memory CD4+ T cells sorted from blood. The intended sense of this specimen's cell subset or site label: CD45RA-negative fraction. The receptor source for this set is a man younger than 35 in good health.

This chain links TRBV10-3 with TRBJ1-1; a weak D match, TRBD1 (5 bases). Germline V gene data show CDR1 as ENHRY and CDR2 as SYGVKD. There are 13 residues in the CDR3. V was pared by 10 bases and J by 3 bases, with 15 bases between. CDR3 nucleotides: TGTGCCACAAATGACTGGGGGGACACTGAAGCTTTCTTT. Residues: CATNDWGDTEAFF.

J is TRBJ2-2 and V is TRBV2; a weak D match, TRBD2 (6 bases). Between the trimmed V and J ends, which lost 5 bases and 2 bases, there was a span of 21 bases. The CDR3 covers 18 residues. From germline, CDR1 is SNHLY and CDR2 FYNNEI. The CDR3 region has the DNA TGTGCCAGCAGTAGATACGGGACTCAAACCTCTAACACCGGGGAGCTGTTTTTT. Translation: CASSRYGTQTSNTGELFF.

The chain combines TRBV18 with TRBJ2-7, with no clear D. The germline CDR1 and CDR2 sequences are KGHSH and LQKENI. This CDR3 comprises 14 residues. Trimming cost V 2 bases and J 2 bases, with 10 bases left between them. This CDR3 is CASSPSAAPYEQYF. For the CDR3, the DNA is TGTGCCAGCTCACCATCGGCAGCGCCCTACGAGCAGTACTTC.

V is TRBV7-8 and J is TRBJ2-7, with 9 bases that match TRBD2. V shed 1 base and J 2 bases; nucleotides not matched to a gene: 6. Germline V gives CDR1 SGHVS, CDR2 FQNEAQ. The CDR3 sequence is 16 residues long. CDR3 coding DNA: TGTGCCAGCAGCTTAGGAGCGGGGGGTCTTCCCTACGAGCAGTACTTC. Translation: CASSLGAGGLPYEQYF. Full variable domain (rest looked up from reference TRBV7-8 and TRBJ2-7): GAGVSQSPRYKVAKRGQDVALRCDPISGHVSLFWYQQALGQGPEFLTYFQNEAQLDKSGLPSDRFFAERPEGSVSTLKIQRTQQEDSAVYLCASSLGAGGLPYEQYFGPGTRLTVT.

This chain connects TRBV5-1 to TRBJ2-7, with TRBD2 as a possible D gene (6 bases). The V gene's germline CDR1 is SGHRS and CDR2 YFSETQ. The CDR3 is 13 residues long. Between the trimmed V and J ends, which lost 5 bases and 2 bases, there was a span of 11 bases. The CDR3, as DNA: TGCGCCAGCAGGGAAGGCGGGGCCTACGAGCAGTACTTC. Translated, it gives CASREGGAYEQYF.

This chain links TRBV4-3 with TRBJ1-5, with D maybe TRBD1 (5 bases). V was shortened by 3 bases and J by 2 bases, with 23 bases between the two germline ends. The CDR3 is 19 amino acids. Germline V gene sequence: CDR1 LGHNA, CDR2 YSLEER. The CDR3, as DNA: TGCGCCAGCAGCCATCACCCGGGACCGACTATAAGGGGCAATCAGCCCCAGCATTTT. It yields the protein CASSHHPGPTIRGNQPQHF.

This chain uses TRBV5-4 with TRBJ1-2, with D tentatively TRBD1 (5 bases). V lost 4 bases and J 0 bases, leaving 13 bases between the germline ends. The germline V gene has CDR1 SGHNT and CDR2 YYREEE (reference sequence). The CDR3 has 15 residues. For the CDR3, the DNA is TGTGCCAGCAGCACCGACAGTACAACTAACTATGGCTACACCTTC. Protein: CASSTDSTTNYGYTF.

This chain links TRBV6-1 with TRBJ1-5; D may be TRBD1 (5 bases). The CDR3 runs 15 residues. Germline assignment: CDR1 MNHNS and CDR2 SASEGT. Trimming pared 1 base from V and 7 bases from J, leaving 14 bases between. This chain's CDR3 is CASSEGNQGRQPQHF. The CDR3 DNA reads TGTGCCAGCAGTGAAGGTAATCAGGGAAGACAGCCCCAGCATTTT.

The gene calls are TRBV10-3 and TRBJ2-7, with D perhaps TRBD2 (6 bases). Per the germline V gene, CDR1 is ENHRY and CDR2 is SYGVKD. This CDR3 is built from 13 residues. V lost 8 bases, J lost 3 bases, and 14 bases lay in between. CDR3 coding DNA: TGTGCCATCGGGCGGGGATTGAACTACGAGCAGTACTTC. Translation gives CAIGRGLNYEQYF.